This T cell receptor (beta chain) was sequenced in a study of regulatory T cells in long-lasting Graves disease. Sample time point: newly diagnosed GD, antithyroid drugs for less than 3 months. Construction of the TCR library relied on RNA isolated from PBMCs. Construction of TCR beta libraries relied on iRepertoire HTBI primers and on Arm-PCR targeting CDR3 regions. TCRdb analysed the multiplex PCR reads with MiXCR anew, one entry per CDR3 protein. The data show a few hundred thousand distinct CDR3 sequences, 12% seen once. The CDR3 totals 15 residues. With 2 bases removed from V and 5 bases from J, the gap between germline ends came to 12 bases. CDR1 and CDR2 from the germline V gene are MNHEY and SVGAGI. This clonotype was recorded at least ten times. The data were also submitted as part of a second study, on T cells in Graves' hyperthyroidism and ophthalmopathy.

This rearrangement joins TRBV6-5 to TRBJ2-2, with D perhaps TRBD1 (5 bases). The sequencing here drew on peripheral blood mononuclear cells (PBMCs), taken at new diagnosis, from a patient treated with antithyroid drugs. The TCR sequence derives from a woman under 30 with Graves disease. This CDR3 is CASSYHYRLTGELFF. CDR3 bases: TGTGCCAGCAGTTACCATTACAGGTTGACCGGGGAGCTGTTTTTT.